One sample yielded the 26 T cell receptor beta chains listed below, sequenced in a study of blood T cell dynamics during melanoma immunotherapy. Described time point: week 3, after first cycle of checkpoint inhibitor. Produced via immunoSEQ multiplex PCR; TCRdb's table is partial and in-frame only. The sample carries 7,800 or so clones, 70% to 85% recorded once. The material sequenced was blood, taken from a patient treated with checkpoint blockade. The receptors come from a human donor with melanoma.

Only a few counts were recorded for this clone. V gene TRBV18 combines with J gene TRBJ1-5, with D perhaps matching TRBD1 (6 bases). The CDR3 covers 14 residues. The V end lost 2 bases, the J end lost 7 bases, and 12 bases lay between the germline ends. CDR1 and CDR2 from the germline V gene are KGHSH and LQKENI. The CDR3 region has the DNA TGTGCCAGCTCACCAGATTCGGGGGCCCAGCCCCAGCATTTT. Amino acid sequence: CASSPDSGAQPQHF.

This chain uses TRBV6-6 with TRBJ1-2; D is uncertain. V was pared by 7 bases and J by 7 bases, with 10 bases between. The CDR3 runs 11 residues. Germline V lookup: CDR1 MNHNY, CDR2 SVGAGI (reference sequence). CDR3 amino acids: CASTNLGGYTF. CDR3 sequence (DNA): TGTGCCAGCACCAACCTAGGTGGCTACACCTTC.

The V gene is TRBV6-1, the J gene TRBJ1-5, with D possibly matching TRBD1 (5 bases). The germline V and J ends were trimmed by 6 bases and 1 base, with 10 bases remaining between them. The germline V gene has CDR1 MNHNS and CDR2 SASEGT. The CDR3 sequence is 14 residues long. CDR3 DNA: TGTGCCAGCAGAGGGACGGTAAGCAATCAGCCCCAGCATTTT. Translated, it gives CASRGTVSNQPQHF.

The chain has TRBV29-1 and TRBJ2-7, with a possible D match to TRBD1 (6 bases). The CDR3 length is 12 residues. Per germline, CDR1 SQVTM and CDR2 ANQGSEA. V lost 6 bases and J lost 5, with 14 bases in between. CDR3 loop: CSVRTDAHEQYF. In DNA form, the CDR3 reads TGCAGCGTAAGGACAGACGCCCACGAGCAGTACTTC.

The chain has TRBV5-6 and TRBJ1-1, with TRBD1 identical over 9 bases. Trimming removed 4 bases from V and 1 base from J; junction bases left unmatched: 2. This CDR3 spans 14 amino acids. The V gene's germline CDR1 is SGHDT and CDR2 YYEEEE. CDR3 loop: CASSRDRANTEAFF. CDR3 DNA: TGTGCCAGCAGCCGGGACAGGGCGAACACTGAAGCTTTCTTT.

The rearrangement joins TRBV9 to TRBJ2-5; the D call may be TRBD1 or TRBD2 (6 bases each). Germline V CDR1 and CDR2: SGDLS, YYNGEE. V lost 0 bases, J lost 2 bases, and 17 bases lay in between. The CDR3 spans 17 residues. The CDR3 DNA reads as TGTGCCAGCAGCGTAGGGGGCGCCGGGGGCCAACAAGAGACCCAGTACTTC. Its protein product is CASSVGGAGGQQETQYF.

J is TRBJ1-5 and V is TRBV18, with D unclear. From germline, CDR1 is KGHSH and CDR2 LQKENI. This CDR3 contains 14 residues. V was cut by 5 bases and J by 0 bases, with 8 bases left in between. The CDR3 spells CASSATYSNQPQHF. DNA for the CDR3: TGTGCCAGCTCAGCAACGTATAGCAATCAGCCCCAGCATTTT.

The rearrangement joins TRBV7-4 to TRBJ1-3, with a possible D match to TRBD1 (6 bases). The CDR3 is made up of 13 amino acids. Trimming removed 5 bases from V and 4 bases from J, with 9 bases in between. Per the germline V gene, CDR1 is SGHVT and CDR2 is SQSDAQ. CDR3 coding DNA: TGTGCCAGCAGCAGGGGGTTCGGAAACACCATATATTTT. Translated, it gives CASSRGFGNTIYF.

The V gene is TRBV30, the J gene TRBJ2-7; weak D call: TRBD1 (5 bases). Germline V CDR1 and CDR2: GTSNPN, SVGIG (reference sequence). The CDR3 is made up of 13 amino acids. The V gene lost 0 bases and the J gene lost 6 bases, with 12 bases spanning the gap. The CDR3 bases are TGTGCCTGGAGTGTATGGGGCGTCGGCGAGCAGTACTTC. Its translation is CAWSVWGVGEQYF.

In DNA, the CDR3 is TGTGCCAGTAGTATCTGGCAGGGGGTAGGCGAGCAGTTCTTC. It is translated as CASSIWQGVGEQFF. The chain employs TRBV19 and TRBJ2-1; TRBD1 matches 7 bases. Germline loops: CDR1 LNHDA, CDR2 SQIVND (reference sequence). The CDR3 runs 14 residues. Trimming took 3 bases from V and 10 from J; bases not matched to a gene: 9.

The rearrangement uses TRBV5-6 and TRBJ2-7; 10 bases align to TRBD1. Trimming removed 4 bases from V and 6 bases from J; junction bases left unmatched: 10. The CDR3 sequence is 15 residues long. The germline CDR1 and CDR2 sequences are SGHDT and YYEEEE. CDR3 residues: CASSPLGTGAGEQYF. The CDR3 DNA follows: TGTGCCAGCAGCCCCTTAGGGACAGGGGCAGGCGAGCAGTACTTC.

The J gene is TRBJ2-7, the V gene TRBV11-2, with D possibly TRBD1 on 5 matching bases. The V and J ends lost 2 bases and 5 bases respectively, with 16 bases between them. Germline V gene data show CDR1 as SGHAT and CDR2 as FQNNGV. CDR3 length equals 15 residues. CDR3 coding DNA: TGTGCCAGCAGCTTATGGTCAGGGTCGGTCAACGAGCAGTACTTC. Its protein is CASSLWSGSVNEQYF.

This chain connects TRBV10-3 to TRBJ1-1; 12 bases agree with TRBD1. This CDR3 spans 16 amino acids. The germline CDR1 and CDR2 sequences are ENHRY and SYGVKD. V was pared by 3 bases and J by 5 bases, with 7 bases of the junction left unmatched. CDR3 region: CAISDLGQGAKTEAFF. The CDR3 DNA reads TGTGCCATCAGTGACCTGGGACAGGGGGCGAAGACTGAAGCTTTCTTT.

This chain's CDR3 is CASSYYAQSNYGYTF. The CDR3 nucleotides are TGTGCCAGCAGTTACTACGCCCAGTCTAACTATGGCTACACCTTC. The V call is TRBV6-5, the J call TRBJ1-2, with D hard to call. This CDR3 contains 15 residues. The V gene lost 1 base and the J gene lost 0 bases, with 9 bases spanning the gap. Per the germline V gene, CDR1 is MNHEY and CDR2 is SVGAGI.

This chain links TRBV7-9 with TRBJ1-2, with no clear D. Germline-derived CDR1 and CDR2 are SEHNR and FQNEAQ (reference sequence). The CDR3 is 16 amino acids. Trimming left V 4 bases short and J 2 bases short, with 17 bases between. CDR3: CASSSPLIHGNYGYTF. CDR3 DNA sequence: TGTGCCAGCAGCTCCCCATTAATTCACGGAAACTATGGCTACACCTTC.

The chain links TRBV19 to TRBJ1-5; the match to TRBD1 covers 8 bases. Germline trimming cut 9 bases from V and 3 bases from J; bases unmatched to any gene: 10. CDR1 is LNHDA, CDR2 SQIVND, per germline (reference sequence). This CDR3 has 15 residues. CDR3 DNA sequence: TGTGCCAGCGGTAAGACAGGGGTGGACAATCAGCCCCAGCATTTT. It is translated as CASGKTGVDNQPQHF.

This clone has a single count. CDR3 loop: CASTPPGTGGSGANVLTF. CDR3 coding DNA: TGTGCCAGTACCCCCCCCGGGACAGGGGGCTCTGGGGCCAACGTCCTGACTTTC. The V and J genes are TRBV19 and TRBJ2-6; TRBD1 agrees at 11 bases. Trimming cost V 7 bases and J 0 bases; bases outside gene matches: 8. This CDR3 has 18 amino acids. Germline values: CDR1 LNHDA, CDR2 SQIVND (reference sequence).

The sample holds a few counts of this clone. The chain is built from TRBV6-1 and TRBJ1-5; D may be TRBD1 (6 bases). Between the trimmed V and J ends, which lost 4 bases and 4 bases, there was a span of 23 bases. CDR1 and CDR2 (germline): MNHNS, SASEGT. The CDR3 runs to 18 residues. The CDR3 coding sequence is TGTGCCAGCAGTGGACAATCACCCTGGGGGCCGACAAATCAGCCCCAGCATTTT. It specifies CASSGQSPWGPTNQPQHF.

The CDR3: CASSRDIPETQYF. The CDR3 region has the DNA TGCGCCAGCAGCCGAGACATACCTGAGACCCAGTACTTC. V is TRBV5-1 and J is TRBJ2-5, with unresolved D. The length of the CDR3 is 13 residues. Germline CDR1 SGHRS, CDR2 YFSETQ. V dropped 4 bases and J dropped 5 bases, with 12 bases sitting between them.

The genes are TRBV6-5 and TRBJ1-6; 7 bases are shared with TRBD1. With V trimmed by 2 bases and J by 7 bases, 2 bases remained unmatched. Germline CDR1 is MNHEY and CDR2 is SVGAGI. CDR3 length: 14 amino acids. The CDR3 spells CASSYIQGNSPLHF. Here the CDR3 DNA reads TGTGCCAGCAGTTACATACAGGGGAATTCACCCCTCCACTTT.

V and J are TRBV7-9 and TRBJ2-3, with 10 nucleotides matching TRBD1. CDR3 length: 17 amino acids. Germline V gives CDR1 SEHNR, CDR2 FQNEAQ (reference sequence). The V and J ends lost 5 bases and 4 bases, in that order; junction bases with no gene match: 12. CDR3 in DNA: TGTGCCAGCAGCCCTAACCTCCGGGACAGGGGAGCAGATACGCAGTATTTT. It encodes CASSPNLRDRGADTQYF. Full variable domain (outside the CDR3, taken from reference TRBV7-9 and TRBJ2-3): DTGVSQNPRHKITKRGQNVTFRCDPISEHNRLYWYRQTLGQGPEFLTYFQNEAQLEKSRLLSDRFSAERPKGSFSTLEIQRTEQGDSAMYLCASSPNLRDRGADTQYFGPGTRLTVL.

The V call is TRBV5-1, the J call TRBJ2-2, with 13 bases aligning to TRBD2. V dropped 4 bases and J dropped 7; count of bases not matched to a gene: 10. The CDR3 contains 17 residues. Germline V gene sequence: CDR1 SGHRS, CDR2 YFSETQ. CDR3 sequence (DNA): TGCGCCAGCAGCACGCCCGGGACTAGCGGGATCGACGGGGAGCTGTTTTTT. It codes for CASSTPGTSGIDGELFF.

The chain links TRBV5-6 to TRBJ1-2; the match to TRBD1 covers 8 bases. Trimming took 3 bases from V and 8 from J; bases not matched to a gene: 6. Looked up from germline, CDR1 is SGHDT and CDR2 is YYEEEE. The CDR3 has 13 residues. DNA of the CDR3: TGTGCCAGCAGCTGGGACAGGCTGGGGGGCTACACCTTC. Amino acid sequence: CASSWDRLGGYTF.

The V and J genes are TRBV30 and TRBJ2-1; D call uncertain. CDR1 is GTSNPN, CDR2 SVGIG, per germline (reference sequence). Trimming took 2 bases from V and 5 from J, leaving 10 bases between them. The CDR3 is 13 amino acids. The CDR3 nucleotides are TGTGCCTGGAGTCCAGACACAAACAATGAGCAGTTCTTC. Its translation: CAWSPDTNNEQFF. The entire variable domain, with the rest obtained from reference TRBV30 and TRBJ2-1, is as follows: SQTIHQWPATLVQPVGSPLSLECTVEGTSNPNLYWYRQAAGRGLQLLFYSVGIGQISSEVPQNLSASRPQDRQFILSSKKLLLSDSGFYLCAWSPDTNNEQFFGPGTRLTVL.

The rearrangement uses TRBV9 and TRBJ2-1; 10 nucleotides match TRBD2. From germline, CDR1 is SGDLS and CDR2 YYNGEE. The CDR3 sequence is 20 residues long. V dropped 5 bases and J dropped 0; count of bases not matched to a gene: 17. CDR3 in amino acids: CASSGPRVAGGLSSYNEQFF. In DNA, the CDR3 is TGTGCCAGCAGTGGACCTCGGGTAGCGGGGGGACTAAGCTCCTACAATGAGCAGTTCTTC.

The chain is built from TRBV5-1 and TRBJ1-1, with D tentatively TRBD1 (6 bases). The V gene's germline CDR1 is SGHRS and CDR2 YFSETQ. This CDR3 is built from 13 residues. With 0 bases removed from V and 9 bases from J, the gap between germline ends came to 12 bases. The CDR3 sequence is CASSLAGDIQAFF. The CDR3 bases are TGCGCCAGCAGCTTGGCGGGGGACATCCAAGCTTTCTTT.